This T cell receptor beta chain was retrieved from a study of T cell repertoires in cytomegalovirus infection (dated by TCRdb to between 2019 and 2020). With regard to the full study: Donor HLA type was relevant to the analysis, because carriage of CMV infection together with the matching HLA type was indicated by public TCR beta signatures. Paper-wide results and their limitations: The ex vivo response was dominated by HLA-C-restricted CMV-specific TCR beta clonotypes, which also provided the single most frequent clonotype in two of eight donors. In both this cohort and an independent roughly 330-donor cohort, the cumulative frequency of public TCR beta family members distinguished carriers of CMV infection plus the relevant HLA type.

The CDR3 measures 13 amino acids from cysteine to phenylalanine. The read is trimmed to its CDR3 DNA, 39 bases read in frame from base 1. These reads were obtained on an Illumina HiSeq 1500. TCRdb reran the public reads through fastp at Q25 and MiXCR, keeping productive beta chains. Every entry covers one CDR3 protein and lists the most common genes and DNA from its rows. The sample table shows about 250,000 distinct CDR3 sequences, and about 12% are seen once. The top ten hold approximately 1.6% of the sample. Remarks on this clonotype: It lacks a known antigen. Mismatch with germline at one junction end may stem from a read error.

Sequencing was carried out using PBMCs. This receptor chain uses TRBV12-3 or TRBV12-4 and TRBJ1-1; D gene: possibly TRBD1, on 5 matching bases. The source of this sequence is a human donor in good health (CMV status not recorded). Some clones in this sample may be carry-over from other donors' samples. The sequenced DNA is TGTACCAGCAGTTTGGTACAGGACACTGAAGCTTTCTTT. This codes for CTSSLVQDTEAFF.